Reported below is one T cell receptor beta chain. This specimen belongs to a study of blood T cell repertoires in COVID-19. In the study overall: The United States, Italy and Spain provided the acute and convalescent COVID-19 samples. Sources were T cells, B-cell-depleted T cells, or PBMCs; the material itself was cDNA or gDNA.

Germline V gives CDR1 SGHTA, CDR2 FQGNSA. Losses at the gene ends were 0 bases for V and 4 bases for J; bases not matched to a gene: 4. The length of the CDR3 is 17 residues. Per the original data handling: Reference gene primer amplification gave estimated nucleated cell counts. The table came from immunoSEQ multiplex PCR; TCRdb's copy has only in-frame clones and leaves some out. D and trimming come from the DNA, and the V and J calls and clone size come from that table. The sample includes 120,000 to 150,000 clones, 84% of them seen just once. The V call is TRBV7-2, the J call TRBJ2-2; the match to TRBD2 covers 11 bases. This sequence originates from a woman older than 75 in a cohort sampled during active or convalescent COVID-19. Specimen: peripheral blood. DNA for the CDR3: TGTGCCAGCAGCTTAGCGTCGACTAGCGGGGTCACCGGGGAGCTGTTTTTT. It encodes CASSLASTSGVTGELFF.